Listed here are 19 T cell receptor beta chains from one sample, sequenced in a study of blood T cell repertoires in COVID-19. Sequencing used immunoSEQ multiplex PCR; TCRdb keeps in-frame clones, though not all of them. Counted here are just under 80,000 clones, 80% occurring once; the ten biggest clones make up around 4.8%. Sequencing was performed on peripheral blood. The receptors stem from a woman between 70 and 85 years old with acute or convalescent COVID-19.

This rearrangement joins TRBV6-5 to TRBJ1-2, with 7 bases lining up with TRBD1. Germline assignment: CDR1 MNHEY and CDR2 SVGAGI. The CDR3 spans 14 residues. V lost 4 bases and J lost 4; bases outside the gene matches: 6. CDR3 sequence reads: CASSSGGIGYGYTF. Here the CDR3 DNA reads TGTGCCAGCAGTTCAGGGGGTATCGGCTATGGCTACACCTTC.

The chain joins TRBV7-8 to TRBJ1-4, with 7 positions matching TRBD1. Germline CDR1 and CDR2: SGHVS and FQNEAQ. Trimming removed 3 bases from V and 6 bases from J; junction bases left unmatched: 10. The CDR3 totals 16 residues. The CDR3 loop is CASSFRAQGVDEKLFF. The CDR3 DNA sequence: TGTGCCAGCAGCTTTCGGGCTCAGGGGGTCGATGAAAAACTGTTTTTT.

V gene TRBV9 combines with J gene TRBJ2-1; TRBD2 might be the D (6 bases). V lost 7 bases to trimming and J lost 2 bases, with 10 bases between them. In germline, CDR1 is SGDLS, CDR2 YYNGEE. This CDR3 region has 13 residues. The CDR3 loop is CASGGSAYNEQFF. The CDR3 nucleotides read TGTGCCAGCGGGGGGTCAGCCTACAATGAGCAGTTCTTC.

This clone was found a few times. This chain joins TRBV7-8 and TRBJ2-7; TRBD1 might be the D (5 bases). CDR1 is SGHVS, CDR2 FQNEAQ, per germline. There are 14 residues in the CDR3. V lost 4 bases to trimming and J lost 2 bases, with 12 bases between them. The CDR3 DNA reads as TGTGCCAGCAGCTCCCCGGCAGGGCCCTACGAGCAGTACTTC. Its protein product is CASSSPAGPYEQYF.

The chain employs TRBV3-1 (or the pseudogene TRBV3-2) and TRBJ1-2; D is perhaps TRBD1 (6 bases). The CDR3 is made up of 14 amino acids. Trimming took 4 bases from V and 6 from J, leaving 15 bases between them. Germline V gene sequence: CDR1 LGHDT, CDR2 YNNKEL (reference sequence). CDR3 DNA sequence: TGTGCCAGCAGCCCAACAGGGATTCTGGATGGCTACACCTTC. Amino acid sequence: CASSPTGILDGYTF.

The rearrangement uses TRBV10-3 and TRBJ2-5, with 13 nucleotides matching TRBD2. Germline CDR1 reads ENHRY; CDR2 reads SYGVKD. The CDR3 runs to 19 residues. The V segment lost 5 bases and the J segment 5 bases; nucleotides outside the gene matches: 17. CDR3 loop: CAISRDLVTSGGVRETQYF. The CDR3 DNA follows: TGTGCCATCAGTCGGGATCTCGTCACTAGCGGGGGGGTTCGGGAGACCCAGTACTTC.

The genes are TRBV19 and TRBJ1-5, with 7 positions matching TRBD1. This CDR3 spans 17 amino acids. Per the germline V gene, CDR1 is LNHDA and CDR2 is SQIVND (reference sequence). The V segment lost 9 bases and the J segment 1 base; nucleotides outside the gene matches: 15. The CDR3 spells CASSRGDSRRSNQPQHF. CDR3 sequence (DNA): TGTGCCAGCTCTAGGGGGGACAGCCGAAGGAGCAATCAGCCCCAGCATTTT.

The chain links TRBV6-2 or TRBV6-3 to TRBJ1-5; D may be TRBD1 (6 bases). The CDR3 runs to 13 residues. The V end was cut by 5 bases, the J end by 7 bases, with 12 bases between. Looked up from germline, CDR1 is MNHEY and CDR2 is SVGEGT. The CDR3 DNA follows: TGTGCCAGCAGTAGACAGGATAGGCAGCCCCAGCATTTT. Translated, it gives CASSRQDRQPQHF.

The chain has TRBV18 and TRBJ1-2; D unresolved. The CDR3 sequence is 16 residues long. Germline assignment: CDR1 KGHSH and CDR2 LQKENI. Trimming pared 3 bases from V and 2 bases from J, leaving 16 bases between. The DNA of the CDR3 is TGTGCCAGCTCACCGGAGGCGGTCTCCTTAAACTATGGCTACACCTTC. Amino acids: CASSPEAVSLNYGYTF.

The rearrangement joins TRBV2 to TRBJ1-2; 9 bases map to TRBD1. CDR3 size: 15 residues. Germline-derived CDR1 and CDR2 are SNHLY and FYNNEI. Germline trimming cut 5 bases from V and 4 bases from J; bases unmatched to any gene: 8. Written as DNA, the CDR3 is TGTGCCAGCAGTTGGGGACAGGGTATATTCTATGGCTACACCTTC. This gives the protein CASSWGQGIFYGYTF.

The table lists this clone with a few counts. The chain uses TRBV11-3 and TRBJ2-2; TRBD2 agrees at 7 bases. The CDR3 has 16 amino acids. V lost 5 bases to trimming and J lost 5 bases; unmatched junction nucleotides: 11. Looked up from germline, CDR1 is SGHNT and CDR2 is YENEEA. The CDR3 protein is CASSTRWEGGTGELFF. CDR3 DNA sequence: TGTGCCAGCAGCACCCGGTGGGAGGGAGGAACCGGGGAGCTGTTTTTT.

The genes are TRBV6-5 and TRBJ2-1, with a tentative D call TRBD1 (5 bases). The V gene's germline CDR1 is MNHEY and CDR2 SVGAGI. There are 13 residues in the CDR3. With 6 bases removed from V and 8 bases from J, the gap between germline ends came to 14 bases. CDR3 in amino acids: CASRPGNRDEQFF. The CDR3 DNA sequence: TGTGCCAGCAGACCAGGGAATCGCGATGAGCAGTTCTTC.

The V gene is TRBV9, the J gene TRBJ2-7; a possible D gene is TRBD2 (5 bases). CDR3 length: 14 residues. V shed 5 bases and J shed 0 bases, with 12 bases lying between them. Germline-derived CDR1 and CDR2 are SGDLS and YYNGEE. The CDR3 DNA reads TGTGCCAGCAGTCCGAGCGGTAACTCCTACGAGCAGTACTTC. It is translated as CASSPSGNSYEQYF.

This clone was detected a few times. V usage is TRBV6-5 and J usage is TRBJ1-2, with D tentatively TRBD1 (5 bases). In germline, CDR1 is MNHEY, CDR2 SVGAGI. V lost 0 bases and J 4 bases, leaving 6 bases between the germline ends. The CDR3 extends over 13 amino acids. The DNA for the CDR3 is TGTGCCAGCAGTTACTCGACAGCCTATGGCTACACCTTC. This translates into CASSYSTAYGYTF.

The chain combines TRBV6-5 with TRBJ2-3; D unresolved. The V gene lost 7 bases and the J gene lost 1 base, with 9 bases spanning the gap. CDR3 size: 13 residues. The germline gives CDR1 MNHEY, CDR2 SVGAGI. The CDR3 loop is CASKRSGTDTQYF. The CDR3 DNA reads TGTGCCAGCAAGCGCTCGGGCACAGATACGCAGTATTTT.

The V call is TRBV12-3 or TRBV12-4, the J call TRBJ2-5; tentative D call: TRBD1 (5 bases). Deletions cut 5 bases from V and 4 bases from J, with 11 bases between. There are 13 residues in the CDR3. The CDR3 region has the DNA TGTGCCAGCAGTCCCGACAGAGGAGAGACCCAGTACTTC. Its translation: CASSPDRGETQYF.

In this sample, this clone turned up a few times. The V call is TRBV6-2 or TRBV6-3, the J call TRBJ2-7; D remains unclear. The V gene's germline CDR1 is MNHEY and CDR2 SVGEGT. The CDR3 totals 13 residues. The V and J ends lost 2 bases and 1 base respectively, with 6 bases between them. The chain's CDR3 is CASSYLSSYEQYF. The CDR3 coding sequence is TGTGCCAGCAGTTACCTCAGTTCCTACGAGCAGTACTTC.

The V gene is TRBV6-6, the J gene TRBJ1-2, with 12 bases lining up with TRBD1. V lost 6 bases to trimming and J lost 8 bases; unmatched junction nucleotides: 7. Germline V CDR1 and CDR2: MNHNY, SVGAGI (reference sequence). CDR3 length equals 14 residues. This CDR3 is CASRSGQGAWGYTF. The CDR3 nucleotides read TGTGCCAGCAGGTCGGGACAGGGGGCTTGGGGCTACACCTTC.

V usage is TRBV19 and J usage is TRBJ2-5; D is undetermined. Between the trimmed V and J ends, which lost 4 bases and 1 base, there was a span of 4 bases. Germline CDR1 LNHDA, CDR2 SQIVND (reference sequence). The CDR3 has 12 residues. The chain's CDR3 is CASSRLQETQYF. As DNA, the CDR3 is TGTGCCAGTAGTAGGCTCCAAGAGACCCAGTACTTC.